One and the same sample provided the 23 T cell receptor beta chains below, sequenced in a study of cytomegalovirus exposure and HLA in healthy donors. Primers for the PCR totalled 60 Vbeta and 13 Jbeta. Generated by immunoSEQ multiplex PCR, the TCRdb table keeps only in-frame clones and is missing some. The sample comprises about 94,000 clones, 60% to 80% of which are singletons, and around 3.8% rests with the top ten. Sequencing was done on a sample of PBMCs. Receptors originate from a woman between 35 and 50 years old in good health and CMV-seronegative.

V usage is TRBV10-3 and J usage is TRBJ1-5; D unclear. The CDR3 is 14 amino acids. With 0 bases removed from V and 4 bases from J, the gap between germline ends came to 7 bases. In germline, CDR1 is ENHRY, CDR2 SYGVKD. Here the CDR3 reads CAISESRGNQPQHF. CDR3 nucleotide sequence: TGTGCCATCAGTGAGTCTCGGGGAAATCAGCCCCAGCATTTT.

The V and J genes are TRBV4-2 and TRBJ2-1; a possible D gene is TRBD2 (6 bases). Germline V gene data show CDR1 as LGHNA and CDR2 as YNFKEQ. The CDR3 runs to 16 residues. The V and J ends lost 6 bases and 2 bases respectively, with 17 bases between them. CDR3 sequence: CASSAQPGLAYNEQFF. The CDR3 DNA reads TGTGCCAGCAGTGCACAGCCGGGACTGGCCTACAATGAGCAGTTCTTC.

This chain uses TRBV4-3 with TRBJ2-2; the match to TRBD1 covers 7 bases. The CDR3 sequence is 15 residues long. Germline V lookup: CDR1 LGHNA, CDR2 YSLEER. V gave up 5 bases and J gave up 4 bases; unmatched junction bases: 7. The CDR3 reads CASSFDRAPTGELFF. The CDR3 DNA sequence: TGCGCCAGCAGCTTTGACAGGGCGCCCACCGGGGAGCTGTTTTTT.

The chain recombines TRBV7-3 with TRBJ2-5; 9 nucleotides align to TRBD1. The CDR3 extends over 13 amino acids. After removal of 4 bases from V and 5 bases from J, the junction contained 2 bases not matched to a gene. CDR1 is SGHTA and CDR2 is FQGTGA in the germline V gene. In DNA, the CDR3 is TGTGCCAGCAGCTCGGGACAGGGTGAGACCCAGTACTTC. This encodes CASSSGQGETQYF.

The V call is TRBV2, the J call TRBJ1-5; 10 bases match TRBD1. CDR3 size: 16 residues. V lost 7 bases to trimming and J lost 4 bases; unmatched junction nucleotides: 10. Germline lookup yields CDR1 SNHLY and CDR2 FYNNEI. CDR3 nucleotide sequence: TGTGCCAGCAAACGATCCGGGACAGGGGAAAATCAGCCCCAGCATTTT. It is translated as CASKRSGTGENQPQHF.

V usage is TRBV4-3 and J usage is TRBJ1-5; D may be TRBD1 (5 bases). Deletions cut 1 base from V and 2 bases from J, with 9 bases between. The CDR3 length is 15 residues. Germline V gene data show CDR1 as LGHNA and CDR2 as YSLEER. This CDR3 is CASSQGGGGNQPQHF. In DNA form, the CDR3 reads TGCGCCAGCAGCCAAGGCGGGGGTGGCAATCAGCCCCAGCATTTT.

V and J are TRBV30 and TRBJ1-6, with 9 bases lining up with TRBD1. Germline CDR1 reads GTSNPN; CDR2 reads SVGIG (reference sequence). Trimming cost V 3 bases and J 8 bases; bases outside gene matches: 8. The CDR3 spans 15 residues. The CDR3, as DNA: TGTGCCTGGAGCAAGGGTGGGACAGGGTATTCACCCCTCCACTTT. This codes for CAWSKGGTGYSPLHF.

The chain has TRBV27 and TRBJ1-1, with D possibly being TRBD1 (6 bases). Trimming left V 3 bases short and J 1 base short, with 12 bases between. CDR1 MNHEY and CDR2 SMNVEV come from the germline V gene (reference sequence). CDR3 length equals 15 residues. CDR3 nucleotide sequence: TGTGCCAGCAGTTTTCGGCGGGGGCAGAACACTGAAGCTTTCTTT. Its protein is CASSFRRGQNTEAFF.

This clone was found once. V is TRBV2 and J is TRBJ2-5; D perhaps matches TRBD1 (6 bases). V dropped 3 bases and J dropped 6 bases, with 14 bases sitting between them. Germline values: CDR1 SNHLY, CDR2 FYNNEI. The CDR3 is 14 residues long. CDR3 nucleotide sequence: TGTGCCAGCAGTGAGTCCGAGGGGGTAAAGACCCAGTACTTC. Amino acids: CASSESEGVKTQYF.

The chain joins TRBV5-1 to TRBJ2-1; the D gene is possibly TRBD1 (5 bases). Trimming removed 1 base at V and 6 bases at J, with 14 bases between. CDR1 and CDR2 (germline): SGHRS, YFSETQ. This CDR3 region has 15 residues. The CDR3 nucleotides are TGCGCCAGCAGCTTGTCGCAGGGTGAAGTCAATGAGCAGTTCTTC. Translated: CASSLSQGEVNEQFF.

CDR3 region: CASSETRKIITHRYEQYF. CDR3 coding DNA: TGTGCCAGCAGTGAAACGAGAAAAATTATAACCCATCGGTACGAGCAGTACTTC. The chain uses TRBV2 and TRBJ2-7, with no clear D. V was pared by 2 bases and J by 4 bases, with 24 bases between. From germline, CDR1 is SNHLY and CDR2 FYNNEI. The CDR3 spans 18 residues.

Comment on this clone: The junction and the germline gene differ at one end; a read error may be behind it. The sample holds other DNA sequences that translate to the same CDR3. This chain connects TRBV6-1 to TRBJ2-7; 8 positions agree with TRBD1. Germline V lookup: CDR1 MNHNS, CDR2 SASEGT. The CDR3 runs to 13 residues. DNA for the CDR3: TGTGCCAGTAGTGAAGCACACAGGGGGTCGCAGTACTTC. This sequence encodes CASSEAHRGSQYF.

This chain links TRBV19 with TRBJ1-5; D gene unclear. The germline V gene has CDR1 LNHDA and CDR2 SQIVND (reference sequence). V dropped 6 bases and J dropped 1 base, with 10 bases sitting between them. The CDR3 is made up of 14 amino acids. This CDR3 reads CASRFRESNQPQHF. CDR3 nucleotides: TGTGCCAGTAGGTTCCGGGAAAGCAATCAGCCCCAGCATTTT.

This sequence joins TRBV6-1 and TRBJ2-3; 7 bases are shared with TRBD2. This CDR3 is 13 amino acids long. V gave up 8 bases and J gave up 2 bases; unmatched junction bases: 4. CDR1 and CDR2 from the germline V gene are MNHNS and SASEGT. CDR3 loop: CASGGEITDTQYF. The CDR3 DNA follows: TGTGCCAGCGGGGGGGAAATCACAGATACGCAGTATTTT.

This clone was observed a few times. The chain uses TRBV28 and TRBJ1-5; maybe TRBD1 (5 bases). V shed 5 bases and J shed 6 bases, with 23 bases lying between them. Germline V gene data show CDR1 as MDHEN and CDR2 as SYDVKM. The CDR3 totals 17 residues. The DNA of the CDR3 is TGTGCCAGCAGTCCCACACCCAGGGTATTGTCTCGTCAGCCCCAGCATTTT. Translating gives CASSPTPRVLSRQPQHF.

The chain is built from TRBV29-1 and TRBJ1-2; 9 bases line up with TRBD1. CDR3 length: 12 amino acids. Trimming cost V 6 bases and J 7 bases; bases outside gene matches: 6. CDR1 is SQVTM and CDR2 is ANQGSEA in the germline V gene. The CDR3 spells CSVGGTGFGYTF. For the CDR3, the DNA is TGCAGCGTGGGGGGGACAGGGTTTGGCTACACCTTC.

With regard to this clone: The junction departs from the called germline gene at one end, perhaps through a read error. The chain employs TRBV19 and TRBJ1-5, with D maybe TRBD1 (5 bases). This CDR3 region has 14 residues. Germline CDR1 is LNHDA and CDR2 is SQIVND (reference sequence). As DNA, the CDR3 is TGTGCCAGTAGCGACGGGTGGGGCAATCAGCCCCAGAATTTT. It specifies CASSDGWGNQPQNF. The variable domain in full, with the rest retrieved from reference TRBV19 and TRBJ1-5, is DGGITQSPKYLFRKEGQNVTLSCEQNLNHDAMYWYRQDPGQGLRLIYYSQIVNDFQKGDIAEGYSVSREKKESFPLTVTSAQKNPTAFYLCASSDGWGNQPQNFGDGTRLSIL.

The chain employs TRBV7-2 and TRBJ1-1, with a weak D call TRBD1 (6 bases). The CDR3 totals 15 residues. Germline lookup yields CDR1 SGHTA and CDR2 FQGNSA. V was shortened by 1 base and J by 2 bases, with 11 bases between the two germline ends. DNA of the CDR3: TGTGCCAGCAGCTTAGGTCCAGGGACAAACACTGAAGCTTTCTTT. Its translation is CASSLGPGTNTEAFF.

The chain employs TRBV30 and TRBJ1-1; 9 bases line up with TRBD1. Germline assignment: CDR1 GTSNPN and CDR2 SVGIG (reference sequence). The CDR3 extends over 15 amino acids. V lost 2 bases and J lost 6; bases outside the gene matches: 10. CDR3 region: CAWSLTGGAAAEAFF. CDR3 coding DNA: TGTGCCTGGAGTCTTACAGGGGGCGCGGCGGCTGAAGCTTTCTTT.

The chain links TRBV30 to TRBJ2-1; 9 positions match TRBD1. V was pared by 2 bases and J by 2 bases, with 4 bases of the junction left unmatched. Germline V gene lookup returns CDR1 GTSNPN and CDR2 SVGIG (reference sequence). CDR3 size: 15 residues. The CDR3 DNA reads TGTGCCTGGAGTATGACAGGGGGGGCCTACAATGAGCAGTTCTTC. Amino acids: CAWSMTGGAYNEQFF.

The V call is TRBV5-1, the J call TRBJ2-3; D is perhaps TRBD2 (6 bases). The germline V and J ends were trimmed by 0 bases and 5 bases, with 16 bases remaining between them. The CDR3 is made up of 16 amino acids. Germline assignment: CDR1 SGHRS and CDR2 YFSETQ. The chain's CDR3 is CASSLGGTWGIDTQYF. DNA of the CDR3: TGCGCCAGCAGCTTGGGAGGGACTTGGGGGATAGATACGCAGTATTTT.

V gene TRBV21-1 combines with J gene TRBJ2-1; the table assigns TRBD1, which was not confirmed against the DNA. TRBV21-1 is noted as a pseudogene. CDR3 length equals 14 residues. CDR3 in DNA: TGTGCCAGCCATTTTGACAATACCCTCAATGAGCAGTTCTTC. This gives the protein CASHFDNTLNEQFF.

The rearrangement joins TRBV5-1 to TRBJ2-5; 7 bases are shared with TRBD1. V lost 0 bases, J lost 2 bases, and 4 bases stayed unmatched. The germline V gene has CDR1 SGHRS and CDR2 YFSETQ. CDR3 size: 15 residues. The CDR3 DNA follows: TGCGCCAGCAGCTTGGAATTCAGGGGGCAAGAGACCCAGTACTTC. Translating it yields CASSLEFRGQETQYF.